This entry lists 28 T cell receptor beta chains sequenced from one sample in a study of blood T cell repertoires in COVID-19 (dated by TCRdb to the early 2020s). Library generation was performed with the immunoSEQ multiplex PCR assay. In TCRdb, the immuneACCESS table is reduced to in-frame sequences with V and J assigned. These tables do not hold every clone; where another copy was compared, an unresolved V gene accounts for under half, and the others remain unexplained. The sample yields roughly 300,000 clones; around nine tenths were counted once. Over 1.5% of the sample rests with the top ten. Input material: peripheral blood. These TCRs come from a woman aged 25 to 39 with COVID-19, enrolled during active disease.

The chain links TRBV7-9 to TRBJ1-4; D uncertain. This CDR3 is built from 15 residues. The V and J ends lost 7 bases and 0 bases respectively, with 12 bases between them. Germline CDR1 and CDR2: SEHNR and FQNEAQ (reference sequence). This CDR3 is CASTRDSATNEKLFF. In DNA, the CDR3 is TGTGCCAGCACCAGAGATTCTGCAACTAATGAAAAACTGTTTTTT.

The V gene is TRBV12-3 or TRBV12-4, the J gene TRBJ1-1; no firm D call. The CDR3 runs 13 residues. Trimming took 3 bases from V and 7 from J, leaving 12 bases between them. The DNA of the CDR3 is TGTGCCAGCAGTTTTTTCTCAAACGGTGAAGCTTTCTTT. Translating it yields CASSFFSNGEAFF.

The chain uses TRBV7-3 and TRBJ2-7; possibly TRBD1 for D (6 bases). Germline CDR1 SGHTA, CDR2 FQGTGA. V dropped 5 bases and J dropped 6 bases, with 14 bases sitting between them. The CDR3 extends over 13 amino acids. CDR3 protein: CASSGGQYGEQYF. The CDR3 DNA follows: TGTGCCAGCAGCGGCGGACAGTACGGCGAGCAGTACTTC.

The CDR3 here is CASSYSQTYSNQPQHF. The CDR3 DNA is TGTGCCAGCAGTTACTCCCAAACTTATAGCAATCAGCCCCAGCATTTT. The chain carries TRBV6-6 and TRBJ1-5, with D hard to call. With 0 bases removed from V and 0 bases from J, the gap between germline ends came to 9 bases. The germline V gene encodes CDR1 MNHNY and CDR2 SVGAGI (reference sequence). The CDR3 spans 16 residues.

V and J are TRBV6-4 and TRBJ2-2; a weak D match, TRBD1 (5 bases). The germline V and J ends were trimmed by 5 bases and 5 bases, with 6 bases remaining between them. CDR1 and CDR2 from the germline V gene are MRHNA and SNTAGT. The CDR3 runs to 12 residues. The CDR3 nucleotides read TGTGCCAGCAGTAGGGGAACCGGGGAGCTGTTTTTT. Its protein product is CASSRGTGELFF.

The sample holds a few counts of this clone. The J gene is TRBJ2-5, the V gene TRBV6-5; tentatively, D is TRBD1 (5 bases). The V gene lost 0 bases and the J gene lost 7 bases, with 12 bases spanning the gap. Per germline, CDR1 MNHEY and CDR2 SVGAGI. CDR3 length: 14 amino acids. The CDR3 sequence: CASSYSGRQGTQYF. CDR3 nucleotides: TGTGCCAGCAGTTACTCGGGCAGGCAGGGGACCCAGTACTTC.

The chain recombines TRBV19 with TRBJ2-1; possibly TRBD2 for D (7 bases). V was cut by 3 bases and J by 7 bases, with 13 bases left in between. CDR1 is LNHDA and CDR2 is SQIVND in the germline V gene (reference sequence). The CDR3 contains 14 residues. In nucleotides, the CDR3 is TGTGCCAGTAGTATTCTGGGGGGGCGAAATGAGCAGTTCTTC. Protein product: CASSILGGRNEQFF.

The chain combines TRBV6-5 with TRBJ2-3; 7 bases match TRBD2. CDR1 is MNHEY, CDR2 SVGAGI, per germline. Trimming took 4 bases from V and 0 from J; bases not matched to a gene: 4. The CDR3 consists of 15 residues. The CDR3 region is CASSSGGGSTDTQYF. The CDR3 region has the DNA TGTGCCAGCAGTTCTGGGGGGGGTAGCACAGATACGCAGTATTTT.

The J gene is TRBJ2-7, the V gene TRBV9, with a weak D call TRBD2 (6 bases). Trimming removed 0 bases at V and 3 bases at J, with 13 bases between. Germline V gene sequence: CDR1 SGDLS, CDR2 YYNGEE. The CDR3 is made up of 15 amino acids. This CDR3 reads CASSVAPGSYYEQYF. For the CDR3, the DNA is TGTGCCAGCAGCGTAGCTCCCGGGAGCTACTACGAGCAGTACTTC.

This chain joins TRBV6-5 and TRBJ1-2; D may be TRBD1 (5 bases). The CDR3 spans 14 residues. V was shortened by 6 bases and J by 5 bases, with 16 bases between the two germline ends. CDR1 is MNHEY and CDR2 is SVGAGI in the germline V gene. CDR3 sequence reads: CASSTGGRVYGYTF. The DNA of the CDR3 is TGTGCCAGCAGCACCGGGGGGAGGGTATATGGCTACACCTTC.

The rearrangement joins TRBV29-1 to TRBJ1-3; unclear D gene. CDR1 is SQVTM, CDR2 ANQGSEA, per germline. This CDR3 comprises 13 residues. The V end lost 1 base, the J end lost 0 bases, and 4 bases lay between the germline ends. In DNA form, the CDR3 reads TGCAGCGTTGAAGCAGTCTCTGGAAACACCATATATTTT. Its translation: CSVEAVSGNTIYF.

The chain couples TRBV2 to TRBJ2-1; D is unresolved. CDR1 is SNHLY and CDR2 is FYNNEI in the germline V gene. The V gene lost 4 bases and the J gene lost 1 base, with 11 bases spanning the gap. The length of the CDR3 is 15 residues. The CDR3 nucleotides read TGTGCCAGCAGTGCTCTCTCCGTGTCCTACAATGAGCAGTTCTTC. Protein product: CASSALSVSYNEQFF.

The rearrangement joins TRBV5-4 to TRBJ1-6, with D unresolved. V was clipped by 2 bases and J by 10 bases, with 10 bases between them. The CDR3 totals 13 residues. Per germline, CDR1 SGHNT and CDR2 YYREEE (reference sequence). As DNA, the CDR3 is TGTGCCAGCAGCTTAGGGAGAGGATCACCCCTCCACTTT. Translated: CASSLGRGSPLHF.

The V and J genes are TRBV11-2 and TRBJ1-1; D not resolved. CDR1 and CDR2 from the germline V gene are SGHAT and FQNNGV. The CDR3 is 12 residues long. V shed 4 bases and J shed 0 bases, with 3 bases lying between them. CDR3 in amino acids: CASSSMNTEAFF. The CDR3, as DNA: TGTGCCAGCAGCTCCATGAACACTGAAGCTTTCTTT. The full variable domain, with the rest looked up from reference TRBV11-2 and TRBJ1-1, is EAGVAQSPRYKIIEKRQSVAFWCNPISGHATLYWYQQILGQGPKLLIQFQNNGVVDDSQLPKDRFSAERLKGVDSTLKIQPAKLEDSAVYLCASSSMNTEAFFGQGTRLTVV.

This sequence joins TRBV5-1 and TRBJ2-2; D possibly corresponds to TRBD2 (7 bases). Germline V gene data show CDR1 as SGHRS and CDR2 as YFSETQ. The CDR3 covers 14 residues. V was shortened by 2 bases and J by 5 bases, with 10 bases between the two germline ends. The CDR3 loop reads CASSFGGQTGELFF. The CDR3 coding sequence is TGCGCCAGCAGCTTCGGGGGGCAGACCGGGGAGCTGTTTTTT. The whole variable domain, filled in from reference TRBV5-1 and TRBJ2-2, reads KAGVTQTPRYLIKTRGQQVTLSCSPISGHRSVSWYQQTPGQGLQFLFEYFSETQRNKGNFPGRFSGRQFSNSRSEMNVSTLELGDSALYLCASSFGGQTGELFFGEGSRLTVL.

This clone was counted only a few times. This chain links TRBV29-1 with TRBJ2-5, with D possibly TRBD1 on 6 matching bases. This CDR3 is 16 amino acids long. Per the germline V gene, CDR1 is SQVTM and CDR2 is ANQGSEA. The V gene lost 6 bases and the J gene lost 10 bases, with 30 bases spanning the gap. In nucleotides, the CDR3 is TGCAGCGTCCGGGCCGGGACACGGACTTACCCTGGTGGCCAGTACTTC. Its protein is CSVRAGTRTYPGGQYF.

The rearrangement links TRBV28 to TRBJ1-5, with 8 bases that match TRBD1. Germline assignment: CDR1 MDHEN and CDR2 SYDVKM. With V trimmed by 5 bases and J by 1 base, 4 bases remained unmatched. This CDR3 spans 15 amino acids. CDR3: CASSAYRGSNQPQHF. CDR3 bases: TGTGCCAGCAGTGCCTACAGGGGGAGCAATCAGCCCCAGCATTTT.

This chain uses TRBV4-3 with TRBJ2-1; 13 bases align to TRBD2. J lost 0 bases, V lost 2 bases, and 10 bases had no gene match. Germline V gene data show CDR1 as LGHNA and CDR2 as YSLEER. The CDR3 contains 20 residues. CDR3 protein: CASSQSPTSGGASSYNEQFF. The CDR3 DNA reads as TGCGCCAGCAGCCAATCCCCCACTAGCGGGGGGGCGAGCTCCTACAATGAGCAGTTCTTC.

This CDR3 reads CASSLFYGSPYEQYV. The CDR3, as DNA: TGTGCCAGCAGCTTGTTCTACGGGAGCCCCTACGAGCAGTACGTC. This chain connects TRBV5-6 to TRBJ2-7, with D maybe TRBD2 (6 bases). The V gene's germline CDR1 is SGHDT and CDR2 YYEEEE. This CDR3 is 15 amino acids long. Trimming stripped 1 base from V and 2 bases from J, with 13 bases between.

The chain links TRBV6-1 to TRBJ1-6; TRBD1 is a possible D gene (5 bases). Germline CDR1 is MNHNS and CDR2 is SASEGT. The CDR3 is made up of 16 amino acids. V was cut by 3 bases and J by 6 bases, with 15 bases left in between. CDR3 bases: TGTGCCAGCAGTGATATTGTCGGCAGGGTTAATTCACCCCTCCACTTT. Its translation: CASSDIVGRVNSPLHF.

This clone appeared a single time. V and J are TRBV19 and TRBJ2-1; 13 positions agree with TRBD2. With V trimmed by 3 bases and J by 9 bases, 11 bases remained unmatched. The CDR3 runs to 17 residues. In germline, CDR1 is LNHDA, CDR2 SQIVND (reference sequence). In DNA form, the CDR3 reads TGTGCCAGTAGTATTTTATCTGGACTAGCGGGGGCCGCTGAGCAGTTCTTC. Its translation is CASSILSGLAGAAEQFF.

The V gene is TRBV29-1, the J gene TRBJ2-1, with 8 bases that match TRBD1. This CDR3 contains 13 residues. With 7 bases clipped from V and 2 bases from J, the junction kept 4 bases outside the gene matches. The germline gives CDR1 SQVTM, CDR2 ANQGSEA. CDR3 DNA: TGCAGCGCCGGGACAGGAACCTACAATGAGCAGTTCTTC. Protein product: CSAGTGTYNEQFF.

The gene calls are TRBV6-1 and TRBJ2-7; D might be TRBD2 (7 bases). Trimming took 2 bases from V and 2 from J, leaving 16 bases between them. Per germline, CDR1 MNHNS and CDR2 SASEGT. This CDR3 spans 16 amino acids. CDR3 loop: CASSERGGGAAYEQYV. The DNA for the CDR3 is TGTGCCAGCAGTGAACGGGGAGGGGGGGCCGCCTACGAGCAGTACGTC.

The chain is built from TRBV6-1 and TRBJ2-7, with 7 nucleotides matching TRBD1. The CDR3 extends over 15 amino acids. Germline lookup yields CDR1 MNHNS and CDR2 SASEGT. The junction had 7 bases not matched to a gene; V was cut back by 1 base and J by 4 bases. The CDR3 region has the DNA TGTGCCAGCAGTGAAGGCCCCGACAGGGCTTACGAGCAGTACTTC. Protein: CASSEGPDRAYEQYF.

The chain has TRBV11-3 and TRBJ1-5, with D possibly matching TRBD1 (6 bases). The CDR3 length is 18 residues. V was cut by 2 bases and J by 0 bases, with 17 bases left in between. Germline loops: CDR1 SGHNT, CDR2 YENEEA. The CDR3 DNA follows: TGTGCCAGCAGCTTAAGACGGGTACAGGGCGATAGCAATCAGCCCCAGCATTTT. Its translation: CASSLRRVQGDSNQPQHF.

The V gene is TRBV10-1, the J gene TRBJ2-1, with 10 bases fitting TRBD2. The CDR3 runs to 15 residues. Trimming at V came to 3 bases and at J to 3 bases, leaving 2 bases not matched to a gene. Germline V lookup: CDR1 WNHNN, CDR2 SYGVQD (reference sequence). In DNA, the CDR3 is TGCGCCAGCAGTGATCCTAGCGGGGGCTACAATGAGCAGTTCTTC. This sequence encodes CASSDPSGGYNEQFF.

The rearrangement links TRBV12-3 or TRBV12-4 to TRBJ2-1, with D maybe TRBD2 (5 bases). V shed 1 base and J shed 12 bases, with 13 bases lying between them. The CDR3 loop spans 13 amino acids. CDR3 in DNA: TGTGCCAGCAGTTTAGGAACTAGAACCGGGCAGTTCTTC. This gives the protein CASSLGTRTGQFF.

The V call is TRBV15, the J call TRBJ2-2, with 8 nucleotides matching TRBD1. This CDR3 comprises 15 residues. The J segment lost 4 bases and the V segment lost 3 bases, leaving 4 bases of the junction unmatched. Germline V gives CDR1 LNHNV, CDR2 YYDKDF (reference sequence). The CDR3 sequence: CATSRRTGITGELFF. The CDR3 DNA is TGTGCCACCAGCAGGCGGACAGGGATCACCGGGGAGCTGTTTTTT.